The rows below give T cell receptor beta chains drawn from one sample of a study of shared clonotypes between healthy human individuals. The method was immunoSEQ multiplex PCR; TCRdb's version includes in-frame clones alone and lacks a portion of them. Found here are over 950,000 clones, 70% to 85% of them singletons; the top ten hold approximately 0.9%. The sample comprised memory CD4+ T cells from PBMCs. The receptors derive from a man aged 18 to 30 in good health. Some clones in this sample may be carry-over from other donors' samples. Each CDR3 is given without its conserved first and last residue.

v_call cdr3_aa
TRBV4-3 ASSQLRAEGTQY
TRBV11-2 ASSLAGQWNTEAF
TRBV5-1 ASSLAAGTEAF
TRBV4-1 ASSRDPASEKLF
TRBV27 ASRGEVRVNEQF
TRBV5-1 ASSLLIQSNTGELF
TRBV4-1 ASSHPPGENIQY
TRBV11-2 ASSLDLSGEQF
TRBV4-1 ASSPRYAGTGNHNEQF
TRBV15 ATSIRTRNYEQY
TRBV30 AWSVNSLSVLEQF
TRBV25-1 ASRWGGDIHGNTIY
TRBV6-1 ASGANYGYT
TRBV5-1 ASSLELAGADTQY
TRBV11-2 ASSPRLAKIYNEQF
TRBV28 ASGGRTNYGYT
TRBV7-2 ASSTTSGSKTGELF
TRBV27 ASSTLGSGNTIY
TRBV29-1 SVRDTGPETQY
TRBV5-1 ASSSFPTPTQY
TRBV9 ASSVGGAGMVDTQY
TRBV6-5 ASNSGQGGYNEQF
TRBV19 ASSLQQGTGTEAF
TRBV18 ASSADRGLISYT
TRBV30 AWSDVDEQY
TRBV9 ASSASLNERF
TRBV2 ASSGGAGGFYEQY
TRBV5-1 ASSLDRGEQY
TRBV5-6 ASSLVSPSTDTQY
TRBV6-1 ASSEARLADSNQPQH
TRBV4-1 ASSPTRGSGSGEQY
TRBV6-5 ASSAQGSTEAF
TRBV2 ASSDFGGNTIY
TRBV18 ASSPTGQGSTEDF
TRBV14 ASSPLGYGSYEQY
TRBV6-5 ASSYSQGRVGGYT
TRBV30 AWSGQGESAF
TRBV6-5 ASSSLAGASYNEQF
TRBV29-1 SVGGSVNEQF
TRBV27 ASSVSGSYEQY
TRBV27 ASSERRAGDTEAF
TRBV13 ASSTYRGLGANVLT
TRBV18 ASSPPGGPGNEKLF
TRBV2 ASSVWDPGQGRTGANVLT
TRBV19 ASSIGRGVNTGELF
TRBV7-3 ASSFAWGGNTGELF